Below are 18 T cell receptor beta chains sequenced from a single sample in a study of CD8 T cells in Susac syndrome. With random hexamers, roughly 0.5 to 1 ug RNA was reverse transcribed. MiXCR, run by TCRdb on the immunoSEQ multiplex PCR reads, gives a single entry per CDR3 protein. The top ten hold 0.082% of the sample, which has roughly 200,000 distinct CDR3 sequences, just under 95% seen once. The specimen sequenced was CD4+ T cells from PBMCs. Every receptor here comes from a human donor with multiple sclerosis.

The chain combines TRBV20-1 with TRBJ2-7, with TRBD2 identical over 13 bases. This CDR3 region has 14 residues. V was pared by 6 bases and J by 2 bases, with 4 bases of the junction left unmatched. The germline V gene has CDR1 DFQATT and CDR2 SNEGSKA (reference sequence). The CDR3 nucleotides read TGCAGTGCAGGGGGGACTAGCGGGGCCTACGAGCAGTACTTC. Its protein product is CSAGGTSGAYEQYF.

V is TRBV20-1 and J is TRBJ2-3; 7 positions match TRBD1. J lost 1 base, V lost 6 bases, and 4 bases had no gene match. The germline V gene encodes CDR1 DFQATT and CDR2 SNEGSKA (reference sequence). The CDR3 totals 13 residues. This chain's CDR3 is CSALQGGTDTQYF. The CDR3 nucleotides read TGCAGTGCCCTCCAGGGGGGCACAGATACGCAGTATTTT.

J is TRBJ2-2 and V is TRBV11-2, with D hard to call. The CDR3 sequence is 15 residues long. Germline CDR1 reads SGHAT; CDR2 reads FQNNGV. V lost 6 bases to trimming and J lost 0 bases, with 11 bases between them. The CDR3 loop reads CASRPPGPNTGELFF. The CDR3 bases are TGTGCCAGCAGACCCCCCGGACCGAACACCGGGGAGCTGTTTTTT.

The chain carries TRBV5-1 and TRBJ2-1; no clear D gene. The V gene lost 0 bases and the J gene lost 5 bases, with 6 bases spanning the gap. CDR3 length equals 13 residues. CDR1 and CDR2 (germline): SGHRS, YFSETQ. The chain's CDR3 is CASSLGRHNEQFF. The CDR3 bases are TGCGCCAGCAGCTTGGGGCGCCACAATGAGCAGTTCTTC.

J is TRBJ2-7 and V is TRBV29-1; TRBD1 might be the D (6 bases). V gave up 7 bases and J gave up 3 bases, with 10 bases separating them. CDR1 and CDR2 (germline): SQVTM, ANQGSEA. The CDR3 is made up of 11 amino acids. CDR3 sequence: CSAETGYEQYF. In DNA, the CDR3 is TGCAGCGCCGAGACAGGCTACGAGCAGTACTTC.

The genes are TRBV10-3 and TRBJ1-1; D remains ambiguous. Per germline, CDR1 ENHRY and CDR2 SYGVKD. V lost 5 bases and J lost 10, with 14 bases in between. This CDR3 has 12 residues. CDR3 DNA sequence: TGTGCCATCAGTCCCAGCCCGATTGGAGCTTTCTTT. Translating it yields CAISPSPIGAFF.

The chain recombines TRBV9 with TRBJ2-1; no reliable D call. This CDR3 comprises 15 residues. V was cut by 4 bases and J by 4 bases, with 15 bases left in between. Germline V gives CDR1 SGDLS, CDR2 YYNGEE. The DNA for the CDR3 is TGTGCCAGCAGCATGGACGTTGCGGTGTACAATGAGCAGTTCTTC. This sequence encodes CASSMDVAVYNEQFF.

The rearrangement joins TRBV20-1 to TRBJ2-3, with D perhaps TRBD1 (6 bases). CDR1 and CDR2 (germline): DFQATT, SNEGSKA (reference sequence). The CDR3 is made up of 13 amino acids. V lost 7 bases to trimming and J lost 4 bases, with 15 bases between them. The CDR3 coding sequence is TGCAGTGTCGATACAGGGAGCGCAGATACGCAGTATTTT. It codes for CSVDTGSADTQYF.

This clonotype has a single count. The chain combines TRBV15 with TRBJ2-2; no clear D gene. The CDR3 totals 15 residues. Trimming cost V 5 bases and J 3 bases, with 13 bases left between them. CDR1 and CDR2 (germline): LNHNV, YYDKDF (reference sequence). DNA of the CDR3: TGTGCCACCAGCTCTCCCTCCTTATACACCGGGGAGCTGTTTTTT. The encoded protein is CATSSPSLYTGELFF. The full variable domain, with the rest looked up from reference TRBV15 and TRBJ2-2, is DAMVIQNPRYQVTQFGKPVTLSCSQTLNHNVMYWYQQKSSQAPKLLFHYYDKDFNNEADTPDNFQSRRPNTSFCFLDIRSPGLGDTAMYLCATSSPSLYTGELFFGEGSRLTVL.

The chain uses TRBV15 and TRBJ1-1; D perhaps matches TRBD1 (5 bases). This CDR3 comprises 13 residues. The V and J ends lost 2 bases and 9 bases respectively, with 13 bases between them. The V gene's germline CDR1 is LNHNV and CDR2 YYDKDF (reference sequence). CDR3 nucleotides: TGTGCCACCAGCAGATTTAGGGACGGAAAAGCTTTCTTT. Translating gives CATSRFRDGKAFF.

This sequence joins TRBV24-1 and TRBJ2-1; D is unclear. The V and J ends lost 9 bases and 4 bases respectively, with 6 bases between them. This CDR3 is 11 amino acids long. In germline, CDR1 is KGHDR, CDR2 SFDVKD. CDR3 DNA: TGTGCCACCCCGACTTACAATGAGCAGTTCTTC. As protein: CATPTYNEQFF.

This clonotype appeared a single time. The genes are TRBV7-2 and TRBJ1-2; D possibly corresponds to TRBD1 (5 bases). Per germline, CDR1 SGHTA and CDR2 FQGNSA. The length of the CDR3 is 14 residues. V was shortened by 5 bases and J by 3 bases, with 13 bases between the two germline ends. CDR3 sequence reads: CASSPSTEDYGYTF. DNA for the CDR3: TGTGCCAGCAGCCCATCGACAGAGGACTATGGCTACACCTTC.

The chain couples TRBV7-3 to TRBJ2-2, with D unclear. V dropped 2 bases and J dropped 4 bases, with 5 bases sitting between them. The CDR3 runs 13 residues. Germline V gene lookup returns CDR1 SGHTA and CDR2 FQGTGA. CDR3: CASSLSLTGELFF. CDR3 in DNA: TGTGCCAGCAGCTTATCCCTCACCGGGGAGCTGTTTTTT.

J is TRBJ1-1 and V is TRBV20-1; possible D gene TRBD1, 5 bases. V was trimmed by 3 bases and J by 0 bases, leaving 14 bases between them. The CDR3 sequence is 15 residues long. Per germline, CDR1 DFQATT and CDR2 SNEGSKA (reference sequence). CDR3 protein: CSARSADTLNTEAFF. In DNA form, the CDR3 reads TGCAGTGCTAGGTCGGCGGACACCCTGAACACTGAAGCTTTCTTT.

The chain is built from TRBV7-6 and TRBJ2-7; D may correspond to TRBD1 or TRBD2 (5 bases each). V dropped 5 bases and J dropped 2 bases, with 16 bases sitting between them. Germline loops: CDR1 SGHVS, CDR2 FNYEAQ. CDR3 length: 15 residues. CDR3 loop: CASSPPGTDTYEQYF. The CDR3 bases are TGTGCCAGCAGCCCCCCCGGGACGGATACCTACGAGCAGTACTTC.

The V and J genes are TRBV29-1 and TRBJ2-3, with D possibly TRBD1 on 5 matching bases. CDR3 length: 14 residues. Trimming removed 1 base from V and 4 bases from J, with 12 bases in between. The germline CDR1 and CDR2 sequences are SQVTM and ANQGSEA. CDR3 sequence reads: CSVEAGHLPDTQYF. The CDR3 region has the DNA TGCAGCGTTGAAGCAGGACACCTCCCAGATACGCAGTATTTT.

The J gene is TRBJ2-3, the V gene TRBV7-2, with a possible D match to TRBD2 (5 bases). The germline gives CDR1 SGHTA, CDR2 FQGNSA. The V gene lost 0 bases and the J gene lost 8 bases, with 9 bases spanning the gap. This CDR3 has 13 residues. The CDR3 DNA reads as TGTGCCAGCAGCTTAGCGGACTGGCGTACGCAGTATTTT. Translating it yields CASSLADWRTQYF.

The chain is built from TRBV3-1 and TRBJ2-2; possibly TRBD1 for D (6 bases). The CDR3 is 15 amino acids. V was clipped by 1 base and J by 5 bases, with 11 bases between them. Germline lookup yields CDR1 LGHDT and CDR2 YNNKEL (reference sequence). The CDR3 loop is CASSQAGTPTGELFF. The CDR3 nucleotides read TGTGCCAGCAGCCAAGCCGGGACACCAACCGGGGAGCTGTTTTTT.